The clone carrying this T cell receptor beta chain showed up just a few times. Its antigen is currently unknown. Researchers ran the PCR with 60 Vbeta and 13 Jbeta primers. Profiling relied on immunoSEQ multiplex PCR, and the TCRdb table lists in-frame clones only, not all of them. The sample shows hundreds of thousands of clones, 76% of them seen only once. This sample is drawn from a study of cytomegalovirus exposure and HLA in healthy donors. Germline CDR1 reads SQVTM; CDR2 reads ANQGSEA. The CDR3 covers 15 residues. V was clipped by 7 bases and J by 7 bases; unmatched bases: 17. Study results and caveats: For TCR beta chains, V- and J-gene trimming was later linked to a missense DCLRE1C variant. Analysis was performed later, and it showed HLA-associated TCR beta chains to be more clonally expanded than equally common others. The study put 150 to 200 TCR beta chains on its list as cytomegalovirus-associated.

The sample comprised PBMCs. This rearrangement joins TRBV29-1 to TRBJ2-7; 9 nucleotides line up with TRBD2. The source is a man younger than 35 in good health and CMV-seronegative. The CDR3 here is CSAGLPGLAGGEQYF. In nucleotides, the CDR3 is TGCAGCGCTGGATTACCGGGACTAGCAGGGGGTGAGCAGTACTTC.